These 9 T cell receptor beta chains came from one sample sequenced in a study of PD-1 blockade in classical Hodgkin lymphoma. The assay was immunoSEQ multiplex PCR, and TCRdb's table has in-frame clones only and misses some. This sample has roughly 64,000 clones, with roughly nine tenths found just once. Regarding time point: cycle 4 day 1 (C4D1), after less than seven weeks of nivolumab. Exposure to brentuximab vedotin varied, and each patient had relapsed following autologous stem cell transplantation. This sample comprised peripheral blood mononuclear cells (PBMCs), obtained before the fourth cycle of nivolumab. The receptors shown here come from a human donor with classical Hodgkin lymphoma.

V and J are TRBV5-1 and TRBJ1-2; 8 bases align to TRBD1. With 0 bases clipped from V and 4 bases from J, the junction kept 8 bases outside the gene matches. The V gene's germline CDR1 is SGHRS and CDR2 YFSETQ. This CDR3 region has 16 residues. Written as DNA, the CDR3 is TGCGCCAGCAGCTTGGGGGGACAGGATGAGTTCTATGGCTACACCTTC. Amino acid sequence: CASSLGGQDEFYGYTF. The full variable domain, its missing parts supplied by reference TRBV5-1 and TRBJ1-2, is KAGVTQTPRYLIKTRGQQVTLSCSPISGHRSVSWYQQTPGQGLQFLFEYFSETQRNKGNFPGRFSGRQFSNSRSEMNVSTLELGDSALYLCASSLGGQDEFYGYTFGSGTRLTVV.

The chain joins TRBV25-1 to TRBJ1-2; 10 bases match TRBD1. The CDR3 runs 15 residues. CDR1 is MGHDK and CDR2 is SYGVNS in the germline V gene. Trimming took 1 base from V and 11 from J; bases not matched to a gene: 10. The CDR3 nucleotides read TGTGCCAGCAGTGAATGGGGGACAGGGGAATGGAGATACACCTTC. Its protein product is CASSEWGTGEWRYTF.

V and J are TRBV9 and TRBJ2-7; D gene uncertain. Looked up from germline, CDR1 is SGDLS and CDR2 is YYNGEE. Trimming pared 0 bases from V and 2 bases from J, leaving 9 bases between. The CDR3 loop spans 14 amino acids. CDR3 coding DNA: TGTGCCAGCAGCGTAGTAGAAGGGCCCTACGAGCAGTACTTC. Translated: CASSVVEGPYEQYF. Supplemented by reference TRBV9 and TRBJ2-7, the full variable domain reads DSGVTQTPKHLITATGQRVTLRCSPRSGDLSVYWYQQSLDQGLQFLIQYYNGEERAKGNILERFSAQQFPDLHSELNLSSLELGDSALYFCASSVVEGPYEQYFGPGTRLTVT.

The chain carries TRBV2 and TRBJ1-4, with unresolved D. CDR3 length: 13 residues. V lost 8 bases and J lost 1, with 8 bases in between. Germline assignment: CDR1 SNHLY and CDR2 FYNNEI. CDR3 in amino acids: CASRPETNEKLFF. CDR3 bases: TGTGCCAGCCGGCCCGAAACTAATGAAAAACTGTTTTTT.

CDR3 protein: CASSALPGGGGNTGELFF. The DNA for the CDR3 is TGTGCCAGCAGTGCCTTACCCGGAGGGGGGGGCAACACCGGGGAGCTGTTTTTT. The genes are TRBV6-4 and TRBJ2-2; possibly TRBD2 for D (7 bases). The CDR3 extends over 18 amino acids. The germline V gene has CDR1 MRHNA and CDR2 SNTAGT. V lost 4 bases to trimming and J lost 2 bases, with 20 bases between them.

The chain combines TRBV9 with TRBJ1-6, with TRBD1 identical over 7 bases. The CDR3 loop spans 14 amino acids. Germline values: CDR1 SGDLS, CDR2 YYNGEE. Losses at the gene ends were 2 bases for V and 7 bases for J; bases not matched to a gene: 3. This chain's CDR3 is CASSVVQGNSPLHF. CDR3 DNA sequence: TGTGCCAGCAGCGTCGTACAGGGGAATTCACCCCTCCACTTT.

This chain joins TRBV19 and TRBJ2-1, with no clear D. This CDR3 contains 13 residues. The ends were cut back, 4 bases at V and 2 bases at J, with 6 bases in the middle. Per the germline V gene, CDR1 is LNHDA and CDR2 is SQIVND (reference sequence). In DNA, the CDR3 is TGTGCCAGTAGTAGGGCGACCTACAATGAGCAGTTCTTC. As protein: CASSRATYNEQFF.

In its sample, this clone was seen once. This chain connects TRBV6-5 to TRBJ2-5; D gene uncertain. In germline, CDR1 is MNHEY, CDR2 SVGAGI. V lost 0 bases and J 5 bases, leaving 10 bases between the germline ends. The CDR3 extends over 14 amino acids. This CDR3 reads CASSYSADTETQYF. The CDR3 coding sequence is TGTGCCAGCAGTTACTCCGCGGATACGGAGACCCAGTACTTC.

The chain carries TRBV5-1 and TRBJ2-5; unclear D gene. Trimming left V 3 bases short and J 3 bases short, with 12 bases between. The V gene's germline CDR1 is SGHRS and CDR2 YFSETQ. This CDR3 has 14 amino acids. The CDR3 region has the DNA TGCGCCAGCAGCTACGCCCACCGGGAAGAGACCCAGTACTTC. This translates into CASSYAHREETQYF.